The source of this T cell receptor beta chain is a study of blood T cell repertoires in COVID-19. This CDR3 is 16 amino acids long. V lost 4 bases, J lost 5 bases, and 8 bases stayed unmatched. Germline CDR1 KGHDR, CDR2 SFDVKD. Some clones are missing from TCRdb's copy, which holds only in-frame ones; the method was immunoSEQ multiplex PCR. The table lists some 96,000 clones, more than 85% of them singletons. The rearrangement uses TRBV24-1 and TRBJ2-3; 10 bases agree with TRBD2. This receptor was obtained from a man aged 25-40 years in a cohort sampled during active COVID-19. Sequences were obtained from peripheral blood. Here the CDR3 reads CATSDPSGGVEDTQYF. CDR3 nucleotides: TGTGCCACCAGTGACCCGAGCGGGGGGGTTGAAGATACGCAGTATTTT.